The clone carrying this T cell receptor beta chain appeared a few times. Amplification targeted TCR beta CDR3 regions from RNA transcripts. HTBI primers were used for first-round RT-PCR of the TCR CDR3. MiXCR, run by TCRdb on the multiplex PCR reads, gives a single entry per CDR3 protein. The sample holds under 450,000 distinct CDR3 sequences, 15% to 18% seen once. This sample is drawn from a study of T cells in Graves' hyperthyroidism and ophthalmopathy. Diagnosis rested on symptoms, serum thyroxine and TRAb, thyroid ultrasound, and orbital computed tomography. The CDR3 is 15 residues long. CDR1 is LNHDA and CDR2 is SQIVND in the germline V gene (reference sequence). The junction had 11 bases not matched to a gene; V was cut back by 7 bases and J by 7 bases.

The chain has TRBV19 and TRBJ2-1; 9 nucleotides line up with TRBD2. The material sequenced was blood. This clonotype was sampled from a woman aged 18-29 years with Graves' hyperthyroidism. CDR3 sequence reads: CASINSGSPPNEQFF. CDR3 sequence (DNA): TGTGCCAGTATTAATAGCGGGAGCCCCCCTAATGAGCAGTTCTTC. Full variable domain (rest looked up from reference TRBV19 and TRBJ2-1): DGGITQSPKYLFRKEGQNVTLSCEQNLNHDAMYWYRQDPGQGLRLIYYSQIVNDFQKGDIAEGYSVSREKKESFPLTVTSAQKNPTAFYLCASINSGSPPNEQFFGPGTRLTVL.